The 14 T cell receptor beta chains given below trace back to one sample, sequenced in a study of beta chain features in type 1 diabetes. Since all of the isolated RNA was reverse transcribed, expressed TCRB transcripts were what got sequenced. The protocol was immunoSEQ multiplex PCR, while the TCRdb copy is restricted to in-frame clones and leaves out a portion. The data show about 140,000 clones, 6.9% seen once. Sequenced: central memory CD4+ T cells from blood. These TCRs come from a woman aged 25-40 years in good health.

As concerns this clone: At one end, the junction sequence differs from germline, possibly due to a read error. The chain combines TRBV28 with TRBJ2-3, with D tentatively TRBD1 (5 bases). The CDR3 is 14 residues long. Germline CDR1 reads MDHEN; CDR2 reads SYDVKM. Here the CDR3 DNA reads TGTGCCAGTTTTAGTCCGTCTGGGGCAGATACACAGTATTTT. Amino acid sequence: CASFSPSGADTQYF.

This clone was seen only a few times. V gene TRBV28 combines with J gene TRBJ1-5; unclear D gene. With 10 bases removed from V and 4 bases from J, the gap between germline ends came to 14 bases. This CDR3 has 13 residues. The germline CDR1 and CDR2 sequences are MDHEN and SYDVKM. DNA of the CDR3: TGTGCCATCCACCGTGGAGGGAATCAGCCCCAGCATTTT. Its protein product is CAIHRGGNQPQHF. Filled out from reference TRBV28 and TRBJ1-5, the complete variable domain reads DVKVTQSSRYLVKRTGEKVFLECVQDMDHENMFWYRQDPGLGLRLIYFSYDVKMKEKGDIPEGYSVSREKKERFSLILESASTNQTSMYLCAIHRGGNQPQHFGDGTRLSIL.

The chain carries TRBV6-1 and TRBJ2-7; weak D call: TRBD2 (6 bases). The length of the CDR3 is 14 residues. Germline CDR1 and CDR2: MNHNS and SASEGT. Trimming shortened V by 0 bases and J by 5 bases, and 11 bases separated the two germline ends. CDR3 region: CASSEAGGWDEQYF. CDR3 in DNA: TGTGCCAGCAGTGAAGCGGGGGGATGGGACGAGCAGTACTTC.

The rearrangement joins TRBV18 to TRBJ2-3, with 7 bases fitting TRBD1. V was clipped by 1 base and J by 3 bases; unmatched bases: 7. The CDR3 runs to 16 residues. Germline lookup yields CDR1 KGHSH and CDR2 LQKENI. For the CDR3, the DNA is TGTGCCAGCTCACCACAGGTCAAGGGGGCAACAGATACGCAGTATTTT. Its translation: CASSPQVKGATDTQYF. The full variable domain, completed using reference TRBV18 and TRBJ2-3, is NAGVMQNPRHLVRRRGQEARLRCSPMKGHSHVYWYRQLPEEGLKFMVYLQKENIIDESGMPKERFSAEFPKEGPSILRIQQVVRGDSAAYFCASSPQVKGATDTQYFGPGTRLTVL.

The chain uses TRBV7-3 and TRBJ2-7, with TRBD1 matching over 10 bases. Germline V lookup: CDR1 SGHTA, CDR2 FQGTGA. The CDR3 has 13 residues. V lost 5 bases, J lost 3 bases, and 1 base stayed unmatched. CDR3 sequence: CASSGDRGYEQYF. DNA of the CDR3: TGTGCCAGCAGCGGGGACAGGGGCTACGAGCAGTACTTC.

This clone was detected only a few times. The V call is TRBV10-3, the J call TRBJ2-6; 7 nucleotides line up with TRBD1. After removal of 6 bases from V and 0 bases from J, the junction contained 11 bases not matched to a gene. The CDR3 sequence is 18 residues long. Per the germline V gene, CDR1 is ENHRY and CDR2 is SYGVKD. The CDR3 spells CAIRSSGDSLSGANVLTF. The CDR3 DNA is TGTGCCATCAGATCTTCCGGGGACAGCCTCTCTGGGGCCAACGTCCTGACTTTC.

This clone came up a few times. The CDR3 protein is CASGTSGGSYEQYF. The CDR3 DNA reads as TGTGCCAGCGGGACTAGCGGGGGATCCTACGAGCAGTACTTC. The chain employs TRBV6-5 and TRBJ2-7; 14 bases line up with TRBD2. Looked up from germline, CDR1 is MNHEY and CDR2 is SVGAGI. J was trimmed by 1 base and V by 8 bases; bases with no gene match: 1. This CDR3 spans 14 amino acids.

This chain uses TRBV7-9 with TRBJ1-2, with 11 bases aligning to TRBD1. The CDR3 has 15 residues. The V segment lost 6 bases and the J segment 7 bases; nucleotides outside the gene matches: 10. Looked up from germline, CDR1 is SEHNR and CDR2 is FQNEAQ (reference sequence). CDR3 nucleotide sequence: TGTGCCAGCAGTTCATCGGACAGGGGGCGAATTGGCTACACCTTC. Translated: CASSSSDRGRIGYTF.

This clone has only a few counts. J is TRBJ2-7 and V is TRBV25-1, with TRBD1 matching over 10 bases. Germline CDR1 reads MGHDK; CDR2 reads SYGVNS. With 6 bases clipped from V and 5 bases from J, the junction kept 10 bases outside the gene matches. This CDR3 has 15 residues. The CDR3 nucleotides read TGTGCCAGCAGATCCGCCGGGACAGGGGTCCACGAGCAGTACTTC. Residues: CASRSAGTGVHEQYF.

This clone was seen many times. This chain uses TRBV7-9 with TRBJ1-1; D may be TRBD1 (5 bases). Trimming took 4 bases from V and 3 from J, leaving 15 bases between them. CDR3 length equals 15 residues. CDR1 is SEHNR and CDR2 is FQNEAQ in the germline V gene (reference sequence). Here the CDR3 DNA reads TGTGCCAGCAGCTATGGAGGGGTGGATCACACTGAAGCTTTCTTT. Translation: CASSYGGVDHTEAFF.

V and J are TRBV7-2 and TRBJ1-4; D not resolved. The CDR3 length is 13 residues. CDR1 is SGHTA, CDR2 FQGNSA, per germline. The germline V and J ends were trimmed by 1 base and 5 bases, with 5 bases remaining between them. As DNA, the CDR3 is TGTGCCAGCAGCTTAGAACACAATGAAAAACTGTTTTTT. Encoded protein: CASSLEHNEKLFF. The whole variable domain, filled in from reference TRBV7-2 and TRBJ1-4, reads GAGVSQSPSNKVTEKGKDVELRCDPISGHTALYWYRQSLGQGLEFLIYFQGNSAPDKSGLPSDRFSAERTGGSVSTLTIQRTQQEDSAVYLCASSLEHNEKLFFGSGTQLSVL.

The sample holds a few counts of this clone. V usage is TRBV7-2 and J usage is TRBJ2-1; weak D call: TRBD2 (5 bases). Between the trimmed V and J ends, which lost 5 bases and 5 bases, there was a span of 13 bases. The germline V gene has CDR1 SGHTA and CDR2 FQGNSA. This CDR3 spans 14 amino acids. Here the CDR3 reads CASSLHSSNNEQFF. The CDR3 DNA sequence: TGTGCCAGCAGCCTCCACTCTAGCAACAATGAGCAGTTCTTC.

This chain links TRBV27 with TRBJ1-1, with TRBD1 matching over 7 bases. Trimming took 5 bases from V and 5 from J; bases not matched to a gene: 8. The germline gives CDR1 MNHEY, CDR2 SMNVEV (reference sequence). This CDR3 spans 14 amino acids. CDR3 protein: CASSPTPTGTEAFF. The CDR3 DNA reads TGTGCCAGCAGTCCTACCCCGACAGGGACTGAAGCTTTCTTT.

The sample holds many counts of this clone. The rearrangement joins TRBV9 to TRBJ2-1, with 9 bases matching TRBD2. The J segment lost 8 bases and the V segment lost 0 bases, leaving 6 bases of the junction unmatched. The CDR3 spans 15 residues. The V gene's germline CDR1 is SGDLS and CDR2 YYNGEE. The CDR3 region has the DNA TGTGCCAGCAGCGTAGAAATAGCGGGAGCCGATGAGCAGTTCTTC. It yields the protein CASSVEIAGADEQFF.